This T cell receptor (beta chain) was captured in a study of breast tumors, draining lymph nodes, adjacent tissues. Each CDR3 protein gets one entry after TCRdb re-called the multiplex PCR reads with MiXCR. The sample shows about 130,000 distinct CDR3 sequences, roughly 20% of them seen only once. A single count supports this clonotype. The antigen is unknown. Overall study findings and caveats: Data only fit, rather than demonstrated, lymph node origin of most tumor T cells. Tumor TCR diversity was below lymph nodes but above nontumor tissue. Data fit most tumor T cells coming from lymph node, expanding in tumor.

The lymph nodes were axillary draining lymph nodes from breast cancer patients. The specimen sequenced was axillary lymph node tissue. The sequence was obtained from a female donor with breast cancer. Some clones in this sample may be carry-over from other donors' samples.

The CDR3 sequence: CASSRPQGAIQAFF. The CDR3, as DNA: TGCGCCAGCAGCCGCCCACAGGGGGCTATACAAGCTTTCTTT. This sequence joins TRBV4-1 and TRBJ1-1, with 9 bases that match TRBD1. Germline V lookup: CDR1 MGHRA, CDR2 YSYEKL. The CDR3 contains 14 residues. V trimming: 4 bases; J trimming: 9 bases; junction bases outside the gene matches: 9.